The sequence of this T cell receptor beta chain was determined in a study of tumor and adjacent non-tumor tissue in lung cancer. About the research overall: On average, productive TCRbeta reads reached some 4.2 million per sample.

Germline loops: CDR1 MNHEY, CDR2 SVGAGI. The CDR3 is made up of 13 amino acids. Concerning this clonotype: One end of the junction varies from germline; a read error may be responsible.

TCRbeta libraries were built with three rounds of nested PCR, modified from ARM-PCR. TCRdb re-called the multiplex PCR reads through MiXCR, storing one row per CDR3 protein. The profile shows roughly 81,000 distinct CDR3 sequences, 65% to 75% of them singletons. RNA was extracted from bulk tissue without any cell sorting. The clonotype originates from a woman between 65 and 79 years old with non-small cell lung cancer. The V and J genes are TRBV6-5 and TRBJ2-1; D is unclear. The source material was lung tumor tissue. As DNA, the CDR3 is TGTGCTAGCAGTTACTCGAACACCGGCGTGCAGTTCTTC. This sequence encodes CASSYSNTGVQFF.